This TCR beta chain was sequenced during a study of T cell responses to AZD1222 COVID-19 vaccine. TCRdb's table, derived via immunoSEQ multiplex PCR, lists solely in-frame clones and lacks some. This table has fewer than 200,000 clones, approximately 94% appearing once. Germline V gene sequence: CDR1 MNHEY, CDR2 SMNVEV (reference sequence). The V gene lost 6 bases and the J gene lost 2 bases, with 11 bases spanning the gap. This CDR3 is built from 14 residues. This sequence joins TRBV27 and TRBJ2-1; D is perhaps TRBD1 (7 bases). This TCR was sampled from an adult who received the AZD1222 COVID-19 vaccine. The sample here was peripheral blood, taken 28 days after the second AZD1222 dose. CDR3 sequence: CASSLRGAYNEQFF. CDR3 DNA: TGTGCCAGCAGCCTCAGGGGGGCCTACAATGAGCAGTTCTTC.